The subject of this entry is one T cell receptor beta chain. The data stem from a study of blood T cell repertoires in COVID-19. Across the whole study: Acute and convalescent COVID-19 samples came from the United States, Italy and Spain. T cells, B-cell-depleted T cells, or PBMCs supplied cDNA or gDNA.

The CDR3 is made up of 14 amino acids. The V end was cut by 4 bases, the J end by 9 bases, with 16 bases between. Germline CDR1 reads SEHNR; CDR2 reads FQNEAQ (reference sequence). Method: immunoSEQ multiplex PCR; TCRdb's copy keeps in-frame clones and lacks some. The data contain about 250,000 clones, roughly 82% of them singletons. The V gene is TRBV7-9, the J gene TRBJ2-1; TRBD1 is a possible D gene (5 bases). Specimen: peripheral blood. The sequence came from a woman of 80 years or more with active or convalescent COVID-19. The CDR3 is CASSYSDKAAEQFF. The CDR3, as DNA: TGTGCCAGCAGCTACTCGGACAAGGCGGCTGAGCAGTTCTTC.